The source of this T cell receptor (beta chain) is a study of blood T cell repertoires in COVID-19. CDR1 KGHDR and CDR2 SFDVKD come from the germline V gene. The germline V and J ends were trimmed by 2 bases and 4 bases, with 16 bases remaining between them. This CDR3 comprises 16 residues. Assay: immunoSEQ multiplex PCR; the TCRdb copy retains only in-frame clones and omits some. The sample carries 250,000 or so clones, roughly 84% recorded once. V gene TRBV24-1 combines with J gene TRBJ2-5; tentatively, D is TRBD1 (6 bases). Input material: PBMCs or T cells enriched from blood (not recorded which). The sequence came from a woman in her forties or fifties who had been exposed to COVID-19. In DNA form, the CDR3 reads TGTGCCACCAGTGATTCCCTCTCAGGGGAAATAGAGACCCAGTACTTC. Translated, it gives CATSDSLSGEIETQYF.